One T cell receptor beta chain is described in this entry. Its antigen remains unidentified. This record comes from a study of regulatory T cells in long-lasting Graves disease. Study-wide results and limits: Favored gene segments in persistent disease were TRBV28, TRBJ1-2 and TRBJ2-5. Newly diagnosed patients had higher TCR diversity than persistent Graves' patients did.

The germline gives CDR1 MGHRA, CDR2 YSYEKL. This CDR3 is built from 14 residues. V lost 4 bases and J lost 2, with 11 bases in between. Sequencing libraries for TCR beta were prepared with iRepertoire HTBI primers and Arm-PCR of CDR3 regions. TCRdb reprocessed the multiplex PCR reads via MiXCR and lists one record per CDR3 protein. The profile shows 200,000 to 250,000 distinct CDR3 sequences, around 20% of them singletons. Time point specified: newly diagnosed GD, antithyroid drugs for less than 3 months. The TCR library was made from RNA that had been extracted from PBMCs in TRIzol. This TCR derives from a female donor with Graves disease. V gene TRBV4-1 combines with J gene TRBJ1-1, with D possibly TRBD1 on 5 matching bases. The sequenced sample was peripheral blood mononuclear cells (PBMCs), obtained at new diagnosis, from a patient treated with antithyroid drugs. CDR3 in amino acids: CASSRGSSNTEAFF. CDR3 DNA: TGCGCCAGCAGCCGGGGGAGCAGTAACACTGAAGCTTTCTTT.